The source of this TCR beta chain is a study of T cells in Graves' hyperthyroidism and ophthalmopathy. This clonotype was seen a few times. Its antigen is still unknown. The investigators amplified TCR beta CDR3 regions from RNA transcripts. Primed by the HTBI set, a first-round RT-PCR was run on the TCR CDR3. Using its own MiXCR run on the multiplex PCR reads, TCRdb lists one record per CDR3 protein. The table records about 840,000 distinct CDR3 sequences, approximately 40% of them present only once. This CDR3 has 14 amino acids. The germline CDR1 and CDR2 sequences are SGHVS and FNYEAQ. V was pared by 6 bases and J by 3 bases, with 14 bases between. Study results and caveats: The model anticipated ophthalmopathy a median around six months pre-onset. Blood also contained most expanded thyroid clonotypes above 0.001.

The sample comprised blood. The chain couples TRBV7-6 to TRBJ1-1, with a possible D match to TRBD1 (6 bases). This sequence was found in a man aged 18-30 years with Graves' hyperthyroidism. Here the CDR3 DNA reads TGTGCCAGCAGTCCAGCGGGGGGCTACACTGAAGCTTTCTTT. Protein: CASSPAGGYTEAFF. Full variable domain (outside the CDR3, taken from reference TRBV7-6 and TRBJ1-1): GAGVSQSPRYKVTKRGQDVALRCDPISGHVSLYWYRQALGQGPEFLTYFNYEAQQDKSGLPNDRFSAERPEGSISTLTIQRTEQRDSAMYRCASSPAGGYTEAFFGQGTRLTVV.